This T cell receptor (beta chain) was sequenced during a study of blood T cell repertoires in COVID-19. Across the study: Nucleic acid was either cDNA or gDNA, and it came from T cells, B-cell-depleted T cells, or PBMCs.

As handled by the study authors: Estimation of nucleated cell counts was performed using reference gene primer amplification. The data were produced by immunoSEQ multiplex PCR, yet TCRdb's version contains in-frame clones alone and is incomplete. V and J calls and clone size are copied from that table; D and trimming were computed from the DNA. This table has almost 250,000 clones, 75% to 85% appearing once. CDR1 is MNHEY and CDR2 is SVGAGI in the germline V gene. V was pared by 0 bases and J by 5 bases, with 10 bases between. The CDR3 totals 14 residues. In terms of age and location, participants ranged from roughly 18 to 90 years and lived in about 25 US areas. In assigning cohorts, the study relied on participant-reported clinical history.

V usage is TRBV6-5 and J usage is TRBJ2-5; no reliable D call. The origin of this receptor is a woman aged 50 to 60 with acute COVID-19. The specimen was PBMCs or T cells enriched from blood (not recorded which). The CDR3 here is CASSYSVQWETQYF. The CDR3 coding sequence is TGTGCCAGCAGTTACTCGGTCCAGTGGGAGACCCAGTACTTC.